The 20 T cell receptor beta chains below come from one sample, sequenced in a study of T cells expressing NK-cell markers. No DNA is given; TCRdb re-called the 5' RACE reads and lists each CDR3 protein once. This table holds 400,000 to 550,000 distinct CDR3 sequences. The specimen was blood T cells: a sorted CD56 or NKG2C T cell subset, CD4+ or CD8+ T cells, or bulk PBMC T cells (not recorded which). Receptor source: a woman aged 18-70 years in good health.

The gene calls are TRBV20-1 and TRBJ2-3; TCRdb indicates TRBD2, and absent DNA this call remains unverified. Per the germline V gene, CDR1 is DFQATT and CDR2 is SNEGSKA (reference sequence). This CDR3 has 15 residues. The CDR3 reads CSASKRELSTDTQYF.

CDR3 in amino acids: CAISEAGQGAANTGELFF. V gene TRBV10-3 combines with J gene TRBJ2-2; the TCRdb call, TRBD1, lacks DNA for checking. The CDR3 has 18 amino acids. The germline gives CDR1 ENHRY, CDR2 SYGVKD.

The chain links TRBV5-1 to TRBJ2-7; as DNA is missing, the TRBD2 call by TCRdb cannot be tested. Germline V gives CDR1 SGHRS, CDR2 YFSETQ. The CDR3 runs to 19 residues. CDR3: CASSSMTSGSPEGTYEQYF.

The chain links TRBV12-3 or TRBV12-4 to TRBJ1-1. The CDR3 has 14 amino acids. This CDR3 reads CASSFSAVNTEAFF.

CDR3 sequence: CASSPRTSGEETQYF. The chain joins TRBV18 to TRBJ2-5; TCRdb lists TRBD2, though no DNA is available to test this call. This CDR3 spans 15 amino acids. From germline, CDR1 is KGHSH and CDR2 LQKENI. The full variable domain, completed using reference TRBV18 and TRBJ2-5, is NAGVMQNPRHLVRRRGQEARLRCSPMKGHSHVYWYRQLPEEGLKFMVYLQKENIIDESGMPKERFSAEFPKEGPSILRIQQVVRGDSAAYFCASSPRTSGEETQYFGPGTRLLVL.

The J gene is TRBJ1-6, the V gene TRBV7-2. Germline V gene data show CDR1 as SGHTA and CDR2 as FQGNSA. This CDR3 has 15 residues. The CDR3 loop reads CASSLASSYNSPLHF. Full variable domain (rest looked up from reference TRBV7-2 and TRBJ1-6): GAGVSQSPSNKVTEKGKDVELRCDPISGHTALYWYRQSLGQGLEFLIYFQGNSAPDKSGLPSDRFSAERTGGSVSTLTIQRTQQEDSAVYLCASSLASSYNSPLHFGNGTRLTVT.

This chain joins TRBV6-1 and TRBJ2-7. The CDR3 is 11 amino acids. CDR1 MNHNS and CDR2 SASEGT come from the germline V gene. CDR3 protein: CASGDRNEQYF.

This chain connects TRBV15 to TRBJ2-7. Germline loops: CDR1 LNHNV, CDR2 YYDKDF (reference sequence). This CDR3 spans 14 amino acids. The CDR3 is CATSREVASYEQYF.

CDR3 region: CASSQHGGGGYNEQFF. The V and J genes are TRBV3-1 and TRBJ2-1; TCRdb's D call, TRBD2, is unchecked because there is no DNA. The CDR3 is 16 residues long. CDR1 and CDR2 (germline): LGHDT, YNNKEL (reference sequence).

The chain employs TRBV21-1 and TRBJ2-2. TRBV21-1 is assigned pseudogene status. The CDR3 sequence is 12 residues long. The CDR3 region is CASRPDGGELFF.

The chain uses TRBV20-1 and TRBJ2-1; TCRdb lists TRBD1, though no DNA is available to test this call. The CDR3 contains 15 residues. CDR1 and CDR2 from the germline V gene are DFQATT and SNEGSKA (reference sequence). The CDR3 spells CSARNRDRGRNEQFF.

V usage is TRBV20-1 and J usage is TRBJ1-2; as DNA is missing, the TRBD1 call by TCRdb cannot be tested. The CDR3 length is 14 residues. Germline CDR1 DFQATT, CDR2 SNEGSKA (reference sequence). The CDR3 reads CSARDRGRLGGYTF.

The rearrangement joins TRBV24-1 to TRBJ1-2. Germline lookup yields CDR1 KGHDR and CDR2 SFDVKD. This CDR3 is 13 amino acids long. The chain's CDR3 is CATSYRDNYGYTF.

The chain uses TRBV5-1 and TRBJ2-7; the D call of TRBD2 rests on TCRdb alone, since no DNA is present to check it. The CDR3 runs to 13 residues. The germline gives CDR1 SGHRS, CDR2 YFSETQ. CDR3 protein: CASSFREEGEQYF.

The CDR3 spells CASSSALWARRDNEQFF. The rearrangement uses TRBV5-1 and TRBJ2-1; absent DNA, TCRdb's TRBD2 call cannot be checked. CDR3 size: 17 residues. CDR1 is SGHRS and CDR2 is YFSETQ in the germline V gene.

This chain connects TRBV19 to TRBJ1-5; lacking DNA, the TRBD1 call made by TCRdb goes unchecked. Germline V gene data show CDR1 as LNHDA and CDR2 as SQIVND (reference sequence). The CDR3 is 15 residues long. The CDR3 here is CASSIAGRSNQPQHF.

This chain links TRBV6-8 with TRBJ1-6; TCRdb picks TRBD1, but there is no DNA to check that call. Germline CDR1 is MNHGY and CDR2 is SAAAGT. The CDR3 runs to 18 residues. CDR3 protein: CASSRQGFRPSYNSPLHF.

V gene TRBV7-9 combines with J gene TRBJ1-1; no DNA is available, so the TRBD1 call from TCRdb remains unchecked. CDR1 is SEHNR, CDR2 FQNEAQ, per germline (reference sequence). The CDR3 totals 17 residues. This CDR3 is CASSLGGGVGMNTEAFF.

This CDR3 is CASSAGTGGYEQYF. The rearrangement joins TRBV12-3 or TRBV12-4 to TRBJ2-7; the D call from TCRdb, TRBD1, cannot be confirmed without DNA. The CDR3 is made up of 14 amino acids.

This chain connects TRBV6-5 to TRBJ2-7. The CDR3 has 12 amino acids. Germline V gives CDR1 MNHEY, CDR2 SVGAGI. The CDR3 loop reads CASTGSLYEQYF.